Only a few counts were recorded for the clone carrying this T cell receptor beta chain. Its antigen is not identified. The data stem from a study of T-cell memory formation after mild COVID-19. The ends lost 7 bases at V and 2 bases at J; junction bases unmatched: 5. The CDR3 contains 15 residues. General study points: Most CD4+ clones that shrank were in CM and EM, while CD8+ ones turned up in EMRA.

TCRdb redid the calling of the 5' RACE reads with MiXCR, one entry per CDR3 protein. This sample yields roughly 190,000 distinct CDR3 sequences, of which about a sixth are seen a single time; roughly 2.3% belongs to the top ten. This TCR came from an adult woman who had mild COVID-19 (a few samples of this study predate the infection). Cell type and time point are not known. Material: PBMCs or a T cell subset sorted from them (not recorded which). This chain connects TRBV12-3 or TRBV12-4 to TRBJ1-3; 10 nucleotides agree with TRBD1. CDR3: CASKSTGGAGNTIYF. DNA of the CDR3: TGTGCCAGCAAATCGACAGGGGGCGCTGGAAACACCATATATTTT.